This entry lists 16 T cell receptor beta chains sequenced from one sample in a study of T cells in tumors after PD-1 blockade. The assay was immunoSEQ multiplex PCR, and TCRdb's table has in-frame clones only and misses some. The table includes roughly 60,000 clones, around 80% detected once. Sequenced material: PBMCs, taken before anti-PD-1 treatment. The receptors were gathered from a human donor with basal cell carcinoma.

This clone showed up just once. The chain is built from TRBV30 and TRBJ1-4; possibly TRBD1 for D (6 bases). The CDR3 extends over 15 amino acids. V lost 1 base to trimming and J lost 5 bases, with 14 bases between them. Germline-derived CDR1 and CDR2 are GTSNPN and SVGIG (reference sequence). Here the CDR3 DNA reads TGTGCCTGGAGTGAACTGGACAGTAAAAATGAAAAACTGTTTTTT. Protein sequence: CAWSELDSKNEKLFF.

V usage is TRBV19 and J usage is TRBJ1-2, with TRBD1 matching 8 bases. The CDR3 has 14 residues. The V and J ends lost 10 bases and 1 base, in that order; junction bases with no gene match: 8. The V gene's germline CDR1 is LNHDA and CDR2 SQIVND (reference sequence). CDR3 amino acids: CATHDRGFNYGYTF. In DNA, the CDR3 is TGTGCCACCCACGACAGGGGTTTTAACTATGGCTACACCTTC.

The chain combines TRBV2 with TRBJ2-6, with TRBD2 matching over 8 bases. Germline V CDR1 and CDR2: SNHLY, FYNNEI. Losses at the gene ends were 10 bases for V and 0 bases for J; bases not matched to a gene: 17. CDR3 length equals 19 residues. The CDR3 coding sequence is TGTGCCAAACGGGGGGGCGGTCAGGGCCCTACCTCTGGGGCCAACGTCCTGACTTTC. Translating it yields CAKRGGGQGPTSGANVLTF. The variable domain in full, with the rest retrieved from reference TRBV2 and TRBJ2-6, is EPEVTQTPSHQVTQMGQEVILRCVPISNHLYFYWYRQILGQKVEFLVSFYNNEISEKSEIFDDQFSVERPDGSNFTLKIRSTKLEDSAMYFCAKRGGGQGPTSGANVLTFGAGSRLTVL.

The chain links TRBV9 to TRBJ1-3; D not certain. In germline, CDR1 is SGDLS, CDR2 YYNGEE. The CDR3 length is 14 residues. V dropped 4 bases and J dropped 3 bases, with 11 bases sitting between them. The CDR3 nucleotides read TGTGCCAGCAGCCTGGGTCGGAGTGGAAACACCATATATTTT. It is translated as CASSLGRSGNTIYF.

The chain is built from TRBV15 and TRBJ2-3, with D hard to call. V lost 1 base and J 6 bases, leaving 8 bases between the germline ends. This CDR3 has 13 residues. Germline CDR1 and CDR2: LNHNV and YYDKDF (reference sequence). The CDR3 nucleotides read TGTGCCACCAGCAGAGCCCCAGCGGATACGCAGTATTTT. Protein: CATSRAPADTQYF.

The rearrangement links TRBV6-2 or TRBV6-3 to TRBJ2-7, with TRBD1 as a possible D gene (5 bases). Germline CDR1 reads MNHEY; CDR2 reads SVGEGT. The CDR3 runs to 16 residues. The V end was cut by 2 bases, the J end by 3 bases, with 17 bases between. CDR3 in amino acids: CASSYPWQGRDYEQYF. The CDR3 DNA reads TGTGCCAGCAGTTACCCATGGCAGGGTAGAGACTACGAGCAGTACTTC.

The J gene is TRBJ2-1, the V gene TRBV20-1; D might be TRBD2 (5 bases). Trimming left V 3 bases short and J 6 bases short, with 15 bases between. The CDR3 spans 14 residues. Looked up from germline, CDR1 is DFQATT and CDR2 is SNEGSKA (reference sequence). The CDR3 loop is CSASRGVLGNEQFF. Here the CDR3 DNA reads TGCAGTGCTAGTCGGGGAGTCTTGGGCAATGAGCAGTTCTTC.

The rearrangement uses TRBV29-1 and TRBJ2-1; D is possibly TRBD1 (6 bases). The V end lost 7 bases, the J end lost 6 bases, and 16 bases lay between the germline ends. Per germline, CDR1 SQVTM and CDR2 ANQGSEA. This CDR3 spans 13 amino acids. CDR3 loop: CSGVGGYINEQFF. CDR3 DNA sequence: TGCAGCGGAGTTGGGGGCTATATCAATGAGCAGTTCTTC.

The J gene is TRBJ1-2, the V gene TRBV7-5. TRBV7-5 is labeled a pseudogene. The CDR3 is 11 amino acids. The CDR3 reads CARKTYGGYTF. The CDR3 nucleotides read TGTGCCAGAAAGACCTATGGCGGCTACACCTTC.

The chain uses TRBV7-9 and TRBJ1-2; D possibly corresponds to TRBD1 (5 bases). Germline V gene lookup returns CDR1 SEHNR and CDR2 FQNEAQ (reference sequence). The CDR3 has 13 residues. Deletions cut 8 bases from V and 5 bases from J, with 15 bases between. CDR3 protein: CASGTGGGYGYTF. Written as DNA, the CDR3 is TGTGCCAGCGGGACCGGAGGCGGGTATGGCTACACCTTC.

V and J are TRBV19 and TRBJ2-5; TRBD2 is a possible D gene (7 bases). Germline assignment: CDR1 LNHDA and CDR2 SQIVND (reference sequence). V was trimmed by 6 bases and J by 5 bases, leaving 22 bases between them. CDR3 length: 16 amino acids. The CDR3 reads CASRLSLTGGGETQYF. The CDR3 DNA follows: TGTGCCAGTAGGTTATCACTAACGGGGGGCGGTGAGACCCAGTACTTC.

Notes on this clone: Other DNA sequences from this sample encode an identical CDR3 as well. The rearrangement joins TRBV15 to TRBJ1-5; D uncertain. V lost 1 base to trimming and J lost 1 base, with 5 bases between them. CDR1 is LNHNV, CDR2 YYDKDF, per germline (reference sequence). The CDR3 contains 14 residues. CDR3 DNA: TGTGCCACCAGCAGAGGAGGGAGCAATCAGCCCCAGCATTTT. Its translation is CATSRGGSNQPQHF. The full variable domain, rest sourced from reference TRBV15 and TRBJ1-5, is DAMVIQNPRYQVTQFGKPVTLSCSQTLNHNVMYWYQQKSSQAPKLLFHYYDKDFNNEADTPDNFQSRRPNTSFCFLDIRSPGLGDTAMYLCATSRGGSNQPQHFGDGTRLSIL.

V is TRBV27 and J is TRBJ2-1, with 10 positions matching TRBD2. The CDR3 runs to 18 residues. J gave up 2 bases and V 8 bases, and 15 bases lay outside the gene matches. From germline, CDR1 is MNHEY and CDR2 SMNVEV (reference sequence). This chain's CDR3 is CASLGKGRSGGAYNEQFF. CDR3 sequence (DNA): TGTGCCAGCCTCGGGAAGGGGCGGAGCGGGGGGGCCTACAATGAGCAGTTCTTC.

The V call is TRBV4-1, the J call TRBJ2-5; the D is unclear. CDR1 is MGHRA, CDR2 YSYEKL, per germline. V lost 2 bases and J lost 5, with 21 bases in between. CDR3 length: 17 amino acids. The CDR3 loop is CASSQPPDVTMGETQYF. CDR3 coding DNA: TGCGCCAGCAGCCAACCGCCGGACGTCACGATGGGGGAGACCCAGTACTTC.

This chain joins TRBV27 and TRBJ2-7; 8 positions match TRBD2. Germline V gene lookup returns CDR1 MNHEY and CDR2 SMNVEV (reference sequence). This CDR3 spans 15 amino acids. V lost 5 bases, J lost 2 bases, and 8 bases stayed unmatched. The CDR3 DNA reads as TGTGCCAGCAGTCCAAGAAGCGGGAGTACCTACGAGCAGTACTTC. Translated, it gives CASSPRSGSTYEQYF.

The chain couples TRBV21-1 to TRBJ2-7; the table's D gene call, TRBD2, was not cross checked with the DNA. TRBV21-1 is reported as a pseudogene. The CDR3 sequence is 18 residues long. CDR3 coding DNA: TGTGCCAGCAGCAAAGATGGACTAGCGGGGGGCCGCTCCTACGAGCAGTACTTC. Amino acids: CASSKDGLAGGRSYEQYF.